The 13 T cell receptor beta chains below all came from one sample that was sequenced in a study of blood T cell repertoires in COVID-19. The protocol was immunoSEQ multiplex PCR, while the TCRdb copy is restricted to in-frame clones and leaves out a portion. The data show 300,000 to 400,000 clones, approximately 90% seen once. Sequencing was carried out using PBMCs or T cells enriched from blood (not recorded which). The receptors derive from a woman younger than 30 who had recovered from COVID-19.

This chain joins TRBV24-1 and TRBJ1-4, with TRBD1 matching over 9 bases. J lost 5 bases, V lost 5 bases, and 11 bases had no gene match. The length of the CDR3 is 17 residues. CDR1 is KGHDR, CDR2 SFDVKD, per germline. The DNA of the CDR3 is TGTGCCACCAGTGGTCATCTTCGGACAGGGGTGAATGAAAAACTGTTTTTT. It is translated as CATSGHLRTGVNEKLFF.

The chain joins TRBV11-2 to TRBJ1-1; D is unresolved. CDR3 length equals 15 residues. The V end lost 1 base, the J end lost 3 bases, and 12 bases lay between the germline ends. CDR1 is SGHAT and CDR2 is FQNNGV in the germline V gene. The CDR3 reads CASSLGVGAYTEAFF. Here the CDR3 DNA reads TGTGCCAGCAGCTTAGGGGTGGGAGCCTACACTGAAGCTTTCTTT.

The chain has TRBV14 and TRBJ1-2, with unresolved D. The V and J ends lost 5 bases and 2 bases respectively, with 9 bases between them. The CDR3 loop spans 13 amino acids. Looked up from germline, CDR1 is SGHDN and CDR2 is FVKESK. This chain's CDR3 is CASSVSRNYGYTF. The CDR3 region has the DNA TGTGCCAGCAGCGTTTCACGGAACTATGGCTACACCTTC.

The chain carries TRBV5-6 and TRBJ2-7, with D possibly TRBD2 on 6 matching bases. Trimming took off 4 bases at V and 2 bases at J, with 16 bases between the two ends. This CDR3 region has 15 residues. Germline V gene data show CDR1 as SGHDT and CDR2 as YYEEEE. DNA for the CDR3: TGTGCCAGCAGCCCCCAAGCGTGGGGGGCCTACGAGCAGTACTTC. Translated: CASSPQAWGAYEQYF.

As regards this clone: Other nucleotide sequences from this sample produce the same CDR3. This CDR3 reads CASSLGQGYEQFF. Here the CDR3 DNA reads TGCGCCAGCAGCTTGGGACAGGGATATGAGCAGTTCTTC. This chain links TRBV5-1 with TRBJ2-1, with 7 bases that match TRBD1. V trimming: 0 bases; J trimming: 8 bases; junction bases outside the gene matches: 2. The CDR3 totals 13 residues. The germline CDR1 and CDR2 sequences are SGHRS and YFSETQ. Full variable domain (remainder filled in from reference TRBV5-1 and TRBJ2-1): KAGVTQTPRYLIKTRGQQVTLSCSPISGHRSVSWYQQTPGQGLQFLFEYFSETQRNKGNFPGRFSGRQFSNSRSEMNVSTLELGDSALYLCASSLGQGYEQFFGPGTRLTVL.

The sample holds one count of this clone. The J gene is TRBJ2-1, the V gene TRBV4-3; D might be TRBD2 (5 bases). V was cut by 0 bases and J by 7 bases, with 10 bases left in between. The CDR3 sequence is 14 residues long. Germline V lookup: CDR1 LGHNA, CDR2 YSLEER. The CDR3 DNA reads TGCGCCAGCAGCCAAGATCGGGGTTTAAATGAGCAGTTCTTC. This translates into CASSQDRGLNEQFF.

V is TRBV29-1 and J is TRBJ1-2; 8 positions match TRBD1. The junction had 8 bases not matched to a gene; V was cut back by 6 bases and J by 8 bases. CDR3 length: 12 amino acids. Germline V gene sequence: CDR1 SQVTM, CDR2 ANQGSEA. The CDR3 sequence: CSVGGTGSGYTF. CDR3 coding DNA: TGCAGCGTCGGCGGGACAGGATCGGGCTACACCTTC.

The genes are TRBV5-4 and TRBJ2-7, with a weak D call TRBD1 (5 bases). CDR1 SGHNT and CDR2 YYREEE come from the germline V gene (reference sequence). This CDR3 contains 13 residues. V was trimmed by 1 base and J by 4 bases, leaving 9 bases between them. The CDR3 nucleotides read TGTGCCAGCAGCTTGAGTCAGGGATACGAGCAGTACTTC. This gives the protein CASSLSQGYEQYF.

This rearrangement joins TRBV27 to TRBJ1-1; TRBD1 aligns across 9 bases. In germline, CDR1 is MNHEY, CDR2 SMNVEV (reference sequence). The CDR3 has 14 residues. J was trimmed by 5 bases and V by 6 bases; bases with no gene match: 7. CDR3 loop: CASSNRGRGTEAFF. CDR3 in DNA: TGTGCCAGCAGCAACAGGGGGCGAGGGACTGAAGCTTTCTTT.

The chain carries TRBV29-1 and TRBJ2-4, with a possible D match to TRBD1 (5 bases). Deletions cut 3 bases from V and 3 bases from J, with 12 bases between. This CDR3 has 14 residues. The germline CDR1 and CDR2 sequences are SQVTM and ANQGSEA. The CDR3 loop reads CSVEVQVGKNIQYF. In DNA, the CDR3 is TGCAGCGTTGAGGTACAGGTCGGCAAAAACATTCAGTACTTC.

The CDR3 spells CAWSARGDGYTF. The CDR3 region has the DNA TGTGCCTGGAGCGCTCGCGGCGATGGCTACACCTTC. The chain is built from TRBV30 and TRBJ1-2; D ambiguous. The CDR3 sequence is 12 residues long. Germline V gene sequence: CDR1 GTSNPN, CDR2 SVGIG (reference sequence). V lost 3 bases and J lost 6, with 11 bases in between.

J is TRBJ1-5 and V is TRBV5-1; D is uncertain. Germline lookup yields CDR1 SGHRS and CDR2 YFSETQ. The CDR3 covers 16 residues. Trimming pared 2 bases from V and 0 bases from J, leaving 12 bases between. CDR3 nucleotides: TGCGCCAGCAGCTTAGGCGGCCAATATAGCAATCAGCCCCAGCATTTT. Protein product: CASSLGGQYSNQPQHF.

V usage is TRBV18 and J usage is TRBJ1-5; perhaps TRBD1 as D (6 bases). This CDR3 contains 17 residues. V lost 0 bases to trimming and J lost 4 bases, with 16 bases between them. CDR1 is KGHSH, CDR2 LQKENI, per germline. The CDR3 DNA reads TGTGCCAGCTCACCACCTAGGGGTACAGGGAGTAATCAGCCCCAGCATTTT. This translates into CASSPPRGTGSNQPQHF.